Listed here are 27 T cell receptor beta chains from one sample, sequenced in a study of T cell repertoires in cytomegalovirus infection. These receptors are not linked to any known antigen. One entry per CDR3 protein, called by TCRdb with MiXCR from the reads. The data contain approximately 990,000 distinct CDR3 sequences, about a third of them singletons. The starting material was cultured CD8+ T cells from PBMCs, obtained from culture after CMV antigen stimulation. The origin of the receptors is a human donor in good health (CMV status not recorded). Some clones in this sample may be carry-over from other donors' samples.

This rearrangement joins TRBV9 to TRBJ1-5, with D maybe TRBD1 (5 bases). The germline V gene encodes CDR1 SGDLS and CDR2 YYNGEE. This CDR3 region has 15 residues. Trimming shortened V by 0 bases and J by 4 bases, and 11 bases separated the two germline ends. This chain's CDR3 is CASSVAGHQNQPQHF. CDR3 bases: TGTGCCAGCAGCGTAGCCGGACACCAGAATCAGCCCCAGCATTTT. Complete variable domain (other parts from reference TRBV9 and TRBJ1-5): DSGVTQTPKHLITATGQRVTLRCSPRSGDLSVYWYQQSLDQGLQFLIQYYNGEERAKGNILERFSAQQFPDLHSELNLSSLELGDSALYFCASSVAGHQNQPQHFGDGTRLSIL.

This clonotype appeared a few times. The chain links TRBV4-2 to TRBJ1-4; D ambiguous. V lost 0 bases to trimming and J lost 0 bases, with 5 bases between them. The germline gives CDR1 LGHNA, CDR2 YNFKEQ. This CDR3 has 15 residues. The CDR3: CASSQDKATNEKLFF. CDR3 DNA sequence: TGTGCCAGCAGCCAAGATAAAGCAACTAATGAAAAACTGTTTTTT.

This clonotype was counted a few times. The chain's CDR3 is CASSLDPADRRYGYTF. DNA of the CDR3: TGCGCCAGCAGCTTGGATCCGGCGGACAGGCGGTATGGCTACACCTTC. The chain links TRBV5-1 to TRBJ1-2, with 7 bases lining up with TRBD1. Germline CDR1 SGHRS, CDR2 YFSETQ. With 0 bases clipped from V and 5 bases from J, the junction kept 10 bases outside the gene matches. The CDR3 contains 16 residues.

This clonotype showed up just a few times. The chain is built from TRBV7-9 and TRBJ2-7; tentative D call: TRBD2 (6 bases). CDR1 SEHNR and CDR2 FQNEAQ come from the germline V gene (reference sequence). Trimming removed 2 bases from V and 1 base from J, with 15 bases in between. The CDR3 has 16 residues. The CDR3 sequence: CASSLLKGAGSYEQYF. In DNA, the CDR3 is TGTGCCAGCAGCTTATTGAAAGGGGCGGGGTCCTACGAGCAGTACTTC.

V is TRBV6-2 or TRBV6-3 and J is TRBJ2-3; D remains unclear. V was shortened by 8 bases and J by 4 bases, with 7 bases between the two germline ends. Germline CDR1 MNHEY, CDR2 SVGEGT. The CDR3 has 11 amino acids. CDR3 sequence: CASPTADTQYF. The CDR3 DNA is TGTGCCAGCCCCACGGCAGATACGCAGTATTTT.

This clonotype has at least ten counts. The CDR3 coding sequence is TGTGCCAGCAGCACTGGACAGGGCAATCAGCCCCAGCATTTT. Translating it yields CASSTGQGNQPQHF. This chain links TRBV12-3 or TRBV12-4 with TRBJ1-5; 7 nucleotides agree with TRBD1. CDR3 length equals 14 residues. The V gene end was trimmed by 6 bases and the J gene end by 2 bases; junction bases not matched to a gene: 4.

This clonotype was seen a handful of times. In nucleotides, the CDR3 is TGTGCCAGCAGTTACCCTGGACAGGACACAGATACGCAGTATTTT. Its protein product is CASSYPGQDTDTQYF. This chain links TRBV6-5 with TRBJ2-3; 7 nucleotides line up with TRBD1. This CDR3 contains 15 residues. The V and J ends lost 2 bases and 2 bases, in that order; junction bases with no gene match: 4. Germline V gene lookup returns CDR1 MNHEY and CDR2 SVGAGI.

This clonotype was observed a few times. J is TRBJ1-1 and V is TRBV2; D unresolved. Trimming took 9 bases from V and 6 from J, leaving 11 bases between them. CDR3 length: 11 amino acids. Germline V gene sequence: CDR1 SNHLY, CDR2 FYNNEI. The CDR3 DNA is TGTGCCAGTAGGACGTACGCTGAAGCTTTCTTT. It codes for CASRTYAEAFF.

This clonotype was counted a few times. The V and J genes are TRBV24-1 and TRBJ2-5; 8 bases are a match to TRBD1. Germline trimming cut 0 bases from V and 4 bases from J; bases unmatched to any gene: 12. Germline CDR1 is KGHDR and CDR2 is SFDVKD. This CDR3 comprises 18 residues. DNA for the CDR3: TGTGCCACCAGTGATTTGGGAGACCGGACAGGGACCCGAGAGACCCAGTACTTC. Encoded protein: CATSDLGDRTGTRETQYF.

This clonotype was found many times. V and J are TRBV7-2 and TRBJ1-3; D remains unclear. CDR3 size: 15 residues. Germline loops: CDR1 SGHTA, CDR2 FQGNSA. The V end was cut by 2 bases, the J end by 3 bases, with 11 bases between. CDR3 residues: CASSLFTSLGNTIYF. CDR3 bases: TGTGCCAGCAGCTTATTTACCAGCCTTGGAAACACCATATATTTT.

This clonotype was counted once. J is TRBJ2-3 and V is TRBV20-1; 9 bases line up with TRBD2. This CDR3 region has 15 residues. Trimming removed 0 bases from V and 4 bases from J; junction bases left unmatched: 5. Germline V gene lookup returns CDR1 DFQATT and CDR2 SNEGSKA (reference sequence). The CDR3 protein is CSARDAGLAPDTQYF. Written as DNA, the CDR3 is TGCAGTGCTAGAGATGCGGGACTAGCTCCAGATACGCAGTATTTT.

The chain has TRBV27 and TRBJ2-1, with 8 bases lining up with TRBD2. Trimming at V came to 7 bases and at J to 5 bases, leaving 13 bases not matched to a gene. CDR3 size: 16 residues. Germline CDR1 reads MNHEY; CDR2 reads SMNVEV (reference sequence). CDR3 residues: CASTLRGALFHNEQFF. The DNA for the CDR3 is TGTGCCAGCACTCTGCGGGGGGCCCTATTCCACAATGAGCAGTTCTTC.

Only a few counts were recorded for this clonotype. This chain connects TRBV20-1 to TRBJ2-1, with D unclear. CDR1 is DFQATT, CDR2 SNEGSKA, per germline (reference sequence). V lost 0 bases, J lost 1 base, and 7 bases lay in between. The CDR3 covers 14 residues. The CDR3 here is CSARDMGSYNEQFF. Here the CDR3 DNA reads TGCAGTGCTAGAGATATGGGTTCCTACAATGAGCAGTTCTTC.

This chain uses TRBV29-1 with TRBJ2-1, with 8 bases identical to TRBD2. J gave up 6 bases and V 1 base, and 8 bases lay outside the gene matches. Germline V gene lookup returns CDR1 SQVTM and CDR2 ANQGSEA. The CDR3 has 15 amino acids. CDR3 sequence: CSVEGTEAGANEQFF. In DNA, the CDR3 is TGCAGCGTTGAAGGTACGGAAGCGGGGGCCAATGAGCAGTTCTTC.

The rearrangement joins TRBV2 to TRBJ2-7; D remains unclear. CDR1 and CDR2 from the germline V gene are SNHLY and FYNNEI. Deletions cut 4 bases from V and 11 bases from J, with 15 bases between. The CDR3 runs 12 residues. The DNA for the CDR3 is TGTGCCAGCAGTGGCCATTTACGAGTGGAGTACGTC. It specifies CASSGHLRVEYV.

The V gene is TRBV7-9, the J gene TRBJ1-4; 8 bases line up with TRBD1. V lost 5 bases to trimming and J lost 4 bases; unmatched junction nucleotides: 3. The CDR3 has 14 amino acids. Germline V CDR1 and CDR2: SEHNR, FQNEAQ (reference sequence). The CDR3 region is CASSRTGFNEKLFF. CDR3 coding DNA: TGTGCCAGCAGCCGGACAGGGTTTAATGAAAAACTGTTTTTT.

This clonotype was detected many times. The chain uses TRBV7-8 and TRBJ1-5; TRBD1 agrees at 7 bases. CDR3 length equals 15 residues. Germline V gene data show CDR1 as SGHVS and CDR2 as FQNEAQ. The ends lost 3 bases at V and 1 base at J; junction bases unmatched: 3. The CDR3 loop reads CASSLTGRSNQPQHF. In nucleotides, the CDR3 is TGTGCCAGCAGCTTGACAGGGAGAAGCAATCAGCCCCAGCATTTT.

V is TRBV5-1 and J is TRBJ1-1; 7 bases fit TRBD1. The CDR3 consists of 15 residues. Germline V gene data show CDR1 as SGHRS and CDR2 as YFSETQ. V shed 0 bases, J shed 1 base, and the junction held 3 bases outside the gene matches. The CDR3 sequence is CASSLEGGRNTEAFF. The CDR3 region has the DNA TGCGCCAGCAGCTTGGAAGGGGGCCGGAACACTGAAGCTTTCTTT.

DNA of the CDR3: TGTGCCAGCAGCACGTACAGGGGACCGGATGAGCAGTTCTTC. Translated, it gives CASSTYRGPDEQFF. The chain links TRBV11-3 to TRBJ2-1; 7 nucleotides match TRBD1. Unmatched junction bases numbered 9, after V lost 5 bases and J lost 8 bases. Per the germline V gene, CDR1 is SGHNT and CDR2 is YENEEA. The CDR3 sequence is 14 residues long.

V gene TRBV6-4 combines with J gene TRBJ1-2; D may be TRBD1 (5 bases). V dropped 0 bases and J dropped 3 bases, with 8 bases sitting between them. The CDR3 is 14 amino acids. The germline CDR1 and CDR2 sequences are MRHNA and SNTAGT. This chain's CDR3 is CASSDSWGDYGYTF. CDR3 in DNA: TGTGCCAGCAGTGACTCGTGGGGCGACTATGGCTACACCTTC.

Ten or more counts support this clonotype. The V gene is TRBV12-3 or TRBV12-4, the J gene TRBJ2-7, with 10 bases that match TRBD2. With V trimmed by 5 bases and J by 2 bases, 6 bases remained unmatched. This CDR3 has 15 residues. Written as DNA, the CDR3 is TGTGCCAGCAGTCAAAGCGGGGGGGCCGCCTACGAGCAGTACTTC. Translation gives CASSQSGGAAYEQYF.

The J gene is TRBJ1-2, the V gene TRBV5-8, with 8 bases fitting TRBD1. Unmatched junction bases numbered 8, after V lost 4 bases and J lost 0 bases. Germline V gene data show CDR1 as SGHTS and CDR2 as YDEGEE. The CDR3 has 16 residues. The CDR3, as DNA: TGTGCCAGCAGCAGCTCCCTGACAGGGGCTAACTATGGCTACACCTTC. Residues: CASSSSLTGANYGYTF.

This chain uses TRBV15 with TRBJ2-5; TRBD1 or TRBD2 may be the D gene (6 bases each). The CDR3 has 15 residues. V was pared by 1 base and J by 4 bases, with 13 bases between. Germline values: CDR1 LNHNV, CDR2 YYDKDF (reference sequence). CDR3 sequence reads: CATSRGPGAGETQYF. The CDR3, as DNA: TGTGCCACCAGCAGAGGGCCGGGGGCTGGAGAGACCCAGTACTTC. Full variable domain (remainder filled in from reference TRBV15 and TRBJ2-5): DAMVIQNPRYQVTQFGKPVTLSCSQTLNHNVMYWYQQKSSQAPKLLFHYYDKDFNNEADTPDNFQSRRPNTSFCFLDIRSPGLGDTAMYLCATSRGPGAGETQYFGPGTRLLVL.

This clonotype was counted between two and nine times. This chain links TRBV6-5 with TRBJ2-7; unclear D gene. Germline V lookup: CDR1 MNHEY, CDR2 SVGAGI. V was pared by 0 bases and J by 5 bases, with 14 bases between. The CDR3 is made up of 15 amino acids. Here the CDR3 reads CASSYSGLGENEQYF. DNA of the CDR3: TGTGCCAGCAGTTACTCAGGTCTGGGCGAAAACGAGCAGTACTTC.

Here the CDR3 DNA reads TGTGCCACCCCTACCAATAGCGGGGGCGGGACCCAGTACTTC. Protein: CATPTNSGGGTQYF. J is TRBJ2-5 and V is TRBV6-1, with 9 bases matching TRBD2. Losses at the gene ends were 10 bases for V and 7 bases for J; bases not matched to a gene: 13. Germline CDR1 is MNHNS and CDR2 is SASEGT. The CDR3 runs 14 residues.

This clonotype was observed a handful of times. CDR3 in amino acids: CASSEHGGGGTGELFF. The CDR3 coding sequence is TGTGCCAGCAGTGAACACGGGGGAGGCGGCACCGGGGAGCTGTTTTTT. The chain has TRBV6-8 and TRBJ2-2, with D possibly being TRBD2 (6 bases). Germline CDR1 MNHGY, CDR2 SAAAGT. This CDR3 spans 16 amino acids. With 5 bases removed from V and 4 bases from J, the gap between germline ends came to 17 bases.

CDR3 DNA: TGCAGTGCTAGAGATCTCTGGACAGGGGCTAACTATGGCTACACCTTC. This gives the protein CSARDLWTGANYGYTF. The chain carries TRBV20-1 and TRBJ1-2; 9 bases fit TRBD1. J gave up 0 bases and V 0 bases, and 5 bases lay outside the gene matches. Looked up from germline, CDR1 is DFQATT and CDR2 is SNEGSKA (reference sequence). The CDR3 extends over 16 amino acids.